This record concerns one T cell receptor beta chain sequence. Its antigen specificity is not known. There are no base qualities to consult, and no much larger clone falls within one base. The sample's treatment or condition, from its label and the paper: roughly 20 received Ad26.COV2.S at low or high dose, single or two shots; about five received placebo; per-sample allocation not given. Repertoires of vaccine and placebo recipients were sequenced from samples taken on day 63 after the first injection. In Cohort 1b, around 23 adults aged 18-55 years were enrolled at a single site in Boston, USA, between 29 July and 7 August 2020. Ad26.COV2.S was a replication-incompetent adenovirus type 26 vector expressing a prefusion-stabilized SARS-CoV-2 spike protein from the original Wuhan strain. From cysteine to phenylalanine, the CDR3 is 17 amino acids long. Only the CDR3 DNA stays, 51 bases, in frame from base 1. At the junction V is shortened by 3 bases and J by 3 bases, with 18 bases in between.

TCRbeta CDR3 regions were sequenced with the immunoSEQ Assay. After extraction, genomic DNA underwent amplification by bias-controlled multiplex PCR, followed by high-throughput sequencing. Processing in the source paper ran as follows. To quantify the absolute abundance of each unique TCRbeta CDR3 region, sequences were collapsed and filtered. Usable DNA was measured by amplifying reference genes present in all nucleated cells, and TCRbeta template counts were normalized to that usable DNA to estimate T cell fraction. Repertoire TCRs were annotated as SARS-CoV-2-specific by exact matching of V gene, CDR3 amino acid sequence and J gene to a known reactive TCR set. MIRA supplied the reference SARS-CoV-2 TCR set, which was filtered for enrichment in COVID-19-positive ImmuneCODE repertoires so that public or cross-reactive TCRs were removed. Using the MIRA antigens, annotated TCRs were further analysed by specific ORF or by position within an ORF. Depth was the summed frequency of annotated unique rearrangements, while breadth was defined as annotated unique rearrangements over total unique productive rearrangements. TCR breadth was compared between groups using two-sided Wilcoxon rank-sum tests. TCRdb's version of the immuneACCESS table is confined to in-frame rearrangements and falls short of the full clone set. An unresolved V gene accounts for under half of the shortfall where checked; the remainder is of unknown origin. The V and J calls and clone size come from that table; D and trimming were worked out from the DNA. In all, the sample holds about 480,000 clones, and 87% of those were seen once. Of the sample, about 13% is held by the ten largest clones.

The sample is drawn from a study of Ad26.COV2.S vaccination and SARS-CoV-2 variants (dated by TCRdb to about 2021). Notes on the research overall: Donors in the vaccine arm were drawn from COV1001, a multicentre, randomized, double-blind, placebo-controlled phase I-IIa trial testing Ad26.COV2.S in healthy adults. Trial participants were randomized into five groups of five: low-dose or high-dose Ad26.COV2.S given once or twice, or placebo on both occasions. Sequencing of the TCRbeta repertoire served to evaluate the specificity and breadth of SARS-CoV-2-reactive T cell receptors following Ad26.COV2.S vaccination. The TCR-sequenced set comprised approximately 32 samples: some 20 Ad26.COV2.S vaccine recipients, 5 placebo recipients and 8 SARS-CoV-2 convalescent individuals. Blinding of investigators to trial group allocation was maintained during experiments and outcome assessment. Ad26.COV2.S was administered intramuscularly at 5 x 10^10 or 1 x 10^11 viral particles, either as a single shot or as two shots given 56 days apart.

General conclusions and limits of the study: Spike-specific TCR breadth was higher in Ad26.COV2.S recipients than in placebo recipients (P = 0.0014). The study was not powered to compare responses between vaccine doses or regimens. Substantial breadth of spike-specific CD8+ and CD4+ T cell responses was reported after vaccination. Vaccine and placebo recipients had comparable non-spike TCR breadth, which fits with the vaccine containing only spike. It was noted by the authors that total T cell responses may have been underestimated by the TCR breadth and depth analyses.

The chain employs TRBV23-1 and TRBJ1-3; TRBD1 is a weak D gene call, 5 bases matching. TRBV23-1 is placed among ORFs of uncertain function. This clonotype was obtained from a person between 18 and 65 years old who received the Ad26.COV2.S COVID-19 vaccine or a placebo. The material was peripheral blood, obtained in a trial of Ad26.COV2.S vaccine versus placebo. The encoded CDR3 is CASSHPLWGRVGNTIYF. The bases are TGCGCCAGCAGTCACCCGTTGTGGGGGAGGGTTGGAAACACCATATATTTT.